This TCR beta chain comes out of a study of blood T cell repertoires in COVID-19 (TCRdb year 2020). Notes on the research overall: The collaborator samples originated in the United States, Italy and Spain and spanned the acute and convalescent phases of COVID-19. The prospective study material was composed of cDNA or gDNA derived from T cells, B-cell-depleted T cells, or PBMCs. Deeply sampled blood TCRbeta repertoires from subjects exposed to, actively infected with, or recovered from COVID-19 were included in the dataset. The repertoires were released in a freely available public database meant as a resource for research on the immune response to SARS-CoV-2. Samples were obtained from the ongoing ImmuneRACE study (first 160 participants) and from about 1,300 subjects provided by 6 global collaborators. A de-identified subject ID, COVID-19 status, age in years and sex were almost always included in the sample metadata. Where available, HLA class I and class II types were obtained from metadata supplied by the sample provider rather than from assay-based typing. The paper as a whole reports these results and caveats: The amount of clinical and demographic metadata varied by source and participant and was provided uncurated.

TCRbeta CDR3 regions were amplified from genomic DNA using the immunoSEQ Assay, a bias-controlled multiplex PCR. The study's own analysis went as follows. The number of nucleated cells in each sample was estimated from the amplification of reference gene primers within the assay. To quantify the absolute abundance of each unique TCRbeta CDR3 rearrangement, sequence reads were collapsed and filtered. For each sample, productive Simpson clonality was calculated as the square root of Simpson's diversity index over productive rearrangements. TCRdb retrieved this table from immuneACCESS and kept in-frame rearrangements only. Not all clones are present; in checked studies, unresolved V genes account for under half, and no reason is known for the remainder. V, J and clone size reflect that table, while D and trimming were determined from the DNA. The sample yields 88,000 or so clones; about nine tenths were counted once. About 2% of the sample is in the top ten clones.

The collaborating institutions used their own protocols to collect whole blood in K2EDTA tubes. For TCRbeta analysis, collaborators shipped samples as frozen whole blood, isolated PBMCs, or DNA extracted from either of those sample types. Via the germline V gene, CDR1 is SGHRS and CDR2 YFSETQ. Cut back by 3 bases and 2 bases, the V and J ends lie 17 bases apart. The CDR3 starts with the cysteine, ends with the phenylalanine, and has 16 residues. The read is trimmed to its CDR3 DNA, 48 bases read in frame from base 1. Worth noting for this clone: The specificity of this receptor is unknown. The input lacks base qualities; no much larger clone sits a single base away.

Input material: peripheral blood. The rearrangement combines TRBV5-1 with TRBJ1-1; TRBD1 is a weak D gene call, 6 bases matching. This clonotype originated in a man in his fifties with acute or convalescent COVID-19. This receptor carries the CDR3 CASSSMVGGLNTEAFF. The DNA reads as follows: TGCGCCAGCAGCTCTATGGTCGGGGGGCTCAACACTGAAGCTTTCTTT.